This T cell receptor beta chain was sequenced for a study of cytomegalovirus exposure and HLA in healthy donors. General study points: The authors later linked a missense DCLRE1C variant to TCR beta V- and J-gene trimming.

Germline V gene data show CDR1 as SGHRS and CDR2 as YFSETQ. With 2 bases removed from V and 2 bases from J, the gap between germline ends came to 14 bases. The CDR3 is 15 residues long. On this clone itself: Its antigen is undetermined.

PCR employed 60 Vbeta and 13 Jbeta primers. The data were produced by immunoSEQ multiplex PCR, yet TCRdb's version contains in-frame clones alone and is incomplete. Seen here are 140,000 to 150,000 clones, approximately 80% observed once, and the top ten hold 9.7%. The chain carries TRBV5-1 and TRBJ2-7; no firm D call. Specimen: PBMCs. This receptor was taken from a woman aged 55 to 70 in good health and CMV-seropositive. CDR3 nucleotide sequence: TGCGCCAGCAGCTTAGAAACTTACCGCACCTACGAGCAGTACTTC. It specifies CASSLETYRTYEQYF.